A single sample gave rise to the 7 T cell receptor beta chains below, sequenced in a study of shared clonotypes between healthy human individuals (dated by TCRdb to the early 2020s). Libraries were built with the immunoSEQ multiplex PCR assay. TCRdb mirrors the immuneACCESS table, restricted to in-frame sequences. Some clones are absent from its copies; in checked studies, under half trace to an unresolved V gene, and the reason for the others is unknown. For this sample there are hundreds of thousands of clones; more than 75% appear just once. Less than 15% of the sample is taken by the ten largest. Sequenced input: PBMCs. The origin of the receptors is a woman aged 40 to 50 in good health. Some clones in this sample may be carry-over from other donors' samples.

The gene calls are TRBV28 and TRBJ2-7, with D tentatively TRBD1 or TRBD2 (5 bases each). The CDR3 contains 11 residues. Germline values: CDR1 MDHEN, CDR2 SYDVKM. Trimming took off 11 bases at V and 2 bases at J, with 10 bases between the two ends. CDR3 nucleotides: TGTGCCGAGGGACGACCCTACGAGCAGTACTTC. This sequence encodes CAEGRPYEQYF.

This clone was observed a single time. The chain is built from TRBV28 and TRBJ2-1; D unresolved. Germline V CDR1 and CDR2: MDHEN, SYDVKM. The V end lost 2 bases, the J end lost 6 bases, and 5 bases lay between the germline ends. The CDR3 extends over 12 amino acids. The CDR3 loop is CASSLRSNEQFF. DNA for the CDR3: TGTGCCAGCAGTTTAAGGAGCAATGAGCAGTTCTTC. The variable domain in full, completed from reference TRBV28 and TRBJ2-1, reads DVKVTQSSRYLVKRTGEKVFLECVQDMDHENMFWYRQDPGLGLRLIYFSYDVKMKEKGDIPEGYSVSREKKERFSLILESASTNQTSMYLCASSLRSNEQFFGPGTRLTVL.

The chain links TRBV6-1 to TRBJ1-4, with unresolved D. Trimming took 2 bases from V and 8 from J, leaving 12 bases between them. CDR1 is MNHNS and CDR2 is SASEGT in the germline V gene. This CDR3 is 14 amino acids long. The CDR3: CASSESVFQEKLFF. CDR3 DNA sequence: TGTGCCAGCAGTGAATCGGTTTTTCAAGAAAAACTGTTTTTT.

This clone appeared once. The V gene is TRBV7-9, the J gene TRBJ2-7; tentative D call: TRBD1 (6 bases). The germline CDR1 and CDR2 sequences are SEHNR and FQNEAQ (reference sequence). Trimming removed 1 base at V and 4 bases at J, with 17 bases between. The CDR3 is 16 residues long. CDR3 sequence reads: CASSLDATGVFYEQYF. CDR3 DNA: TGTGCCAGCAGCTTAGATGCGACAGGAGTTTTTTACGAGCAGTACTTC.

This chain links TRBV9 with TRBJ2-1; 12 bases line up with TRBD1. The V gene's germline CDR1 is SGDLS and CDR2 YYNGEE. CDR3 length: 15 residues. V trimming: 4 bases; J trimming: 9 bases; junction bases outside the gene matches: 8. The CDR3 nucleotides are TGTGCCAGCAGCCTTTCCGGGACAGGGGGCGGTGAGCAGTTCTTC. Protein sequence: CASSLSGTGGGEQFF.

In its sample, this clone was seen many times. The chain links TRBV7-9 to TRBJ2-7, with 10 bases identical to TRBD1. Germline-derived CDR1 and CDR2 are SEHNR and FQNEAQ (reference sequence). The CDR3 sequence is 13 residues long. Unmatched junction bases numbered 10, after V lost 11 bases and J lost 6 bases. As DNA, the CDR3 is TGTGCCGGGGGCCGGGACAGGGGCCGCGAGCAGTACTTC. This sequence encodes CAGGRDRGREQYF.

The chain combines TRBV29-1 with TRBJ2-3; 10 bases are a match to TRBD2. The germline gives CDR1 SQVTM, CDR2 ANQGSEA. V lost 3 bases and J lost 3; bases outside the gene matches: 9. This CDR3 region has 16 residues. The CDR3: CSVDGFGTSETDTQYF. The CDR3, as DNA: TGCAGCGTTGACGGCTTTGGGACTAGCGAAACAGATACGCAGTATTTT.